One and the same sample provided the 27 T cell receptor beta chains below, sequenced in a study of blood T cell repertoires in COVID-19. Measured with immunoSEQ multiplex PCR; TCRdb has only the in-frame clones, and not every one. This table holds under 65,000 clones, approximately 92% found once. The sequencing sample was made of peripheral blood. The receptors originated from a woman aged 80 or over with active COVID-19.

The CDR3 DNA reads TGTGCCAGCAGTGAATTGGTCCGGAATTCACCCCTCCACTTT. Translating gives CASSELVRNSPLHF. The rearrangement links TRBV6-1 to TRBJ1-6, with D hard to call. From germline, CDR1 is MNHNS and CDR2 SASEGT. Trimming left V 2 bases short and J 7 bases short, with 9 bases between. The CDR3 is made up of 14 amino acids.

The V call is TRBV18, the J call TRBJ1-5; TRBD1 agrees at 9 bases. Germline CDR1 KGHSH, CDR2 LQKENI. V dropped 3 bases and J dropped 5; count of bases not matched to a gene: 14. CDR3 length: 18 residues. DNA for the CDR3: TGTGCCAGCTCACCTTTTCCGGGACAGGGATTGCAGTATCAGCCCCAGCATTTT. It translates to CASSPFPGQGLQYQPQHF. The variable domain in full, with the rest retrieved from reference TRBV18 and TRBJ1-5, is NAGVMQNPRHLVRRRGQEARLRCSPMKGHSHVYWYRQLPEEGLKFMVYLQKENIIDESGMPKERFSAEFPKEGPSILRIQQVVRGDSAAYFCASSPFPGQGLQYQPQHFGDGTRLSIL.

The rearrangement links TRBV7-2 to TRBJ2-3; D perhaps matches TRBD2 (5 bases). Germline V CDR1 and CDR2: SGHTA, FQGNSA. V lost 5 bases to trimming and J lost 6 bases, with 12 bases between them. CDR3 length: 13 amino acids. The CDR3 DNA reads TGTGCCAGCAGCGCGTTCCGAGGGGATACGCAGTATTTT. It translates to CASSAFRGDTQYF.

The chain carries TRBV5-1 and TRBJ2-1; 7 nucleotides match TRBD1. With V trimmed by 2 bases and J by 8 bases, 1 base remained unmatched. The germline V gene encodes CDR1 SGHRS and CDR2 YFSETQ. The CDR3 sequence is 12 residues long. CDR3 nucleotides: TGCGCCAGCAGCTTAGGACAGGATGAGCAGTTCTTC. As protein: CASSLGQDEQFF.

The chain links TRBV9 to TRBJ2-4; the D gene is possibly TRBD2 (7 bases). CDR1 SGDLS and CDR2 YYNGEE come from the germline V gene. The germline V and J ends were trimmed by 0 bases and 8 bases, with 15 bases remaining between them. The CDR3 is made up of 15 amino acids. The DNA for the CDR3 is TGTGCCAGCAGCGTAGGTTTGGGAGGGGGGCACATTCAGTACTTC. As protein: CASSVGLGGGHIQYF.

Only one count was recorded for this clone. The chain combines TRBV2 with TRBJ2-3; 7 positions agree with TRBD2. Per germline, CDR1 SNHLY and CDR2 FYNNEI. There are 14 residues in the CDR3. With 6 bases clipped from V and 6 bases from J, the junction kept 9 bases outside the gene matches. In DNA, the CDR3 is TGTGCCAGCAGAACCGACGGCGGGAGCGATACGCAGTATTTT. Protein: CASRTDGGSDTQYF.

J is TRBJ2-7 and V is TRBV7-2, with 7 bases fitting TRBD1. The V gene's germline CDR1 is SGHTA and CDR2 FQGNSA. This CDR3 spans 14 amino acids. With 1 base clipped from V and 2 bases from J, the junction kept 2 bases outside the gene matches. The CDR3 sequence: CASSLVGGPYEQYV. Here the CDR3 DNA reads TGTGCCAGCAGCTTAGTAGGGGGCCCCTACGAGCAGTACGTC.

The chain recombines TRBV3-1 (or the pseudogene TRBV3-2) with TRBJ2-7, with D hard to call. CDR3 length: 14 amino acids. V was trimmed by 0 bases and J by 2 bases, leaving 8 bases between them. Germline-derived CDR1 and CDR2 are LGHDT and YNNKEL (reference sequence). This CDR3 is CASSQDIHPYEQYF. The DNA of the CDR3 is TGTGCCAGCAGCCAAGATATACATCCCTACGAGCAGTACTTC.

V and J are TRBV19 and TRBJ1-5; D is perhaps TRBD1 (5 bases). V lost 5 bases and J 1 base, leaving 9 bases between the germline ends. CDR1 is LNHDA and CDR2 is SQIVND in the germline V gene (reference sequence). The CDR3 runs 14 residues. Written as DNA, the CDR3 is TGTGCCAGTAGTTGGTCAGGGAGCAATCAGCCCCAGCATTTT. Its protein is CASSWSGSNQPQHF.

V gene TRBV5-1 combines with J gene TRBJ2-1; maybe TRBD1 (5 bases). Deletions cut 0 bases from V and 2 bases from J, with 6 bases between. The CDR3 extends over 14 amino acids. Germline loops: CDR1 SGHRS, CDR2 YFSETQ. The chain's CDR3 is CASSLGQTYNEQFF. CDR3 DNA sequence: TGCGCCAGCAGCTTGGGACAGACCTACAATGAGCAGTTCTTC.

In nucleotides, the CDR3 is TGTGCCAGCAGTTACGGGGCAGCCTACGAGCAGTACTTC. Translated, it gives CASSYGAAYEQYF. The chain has TRBV6-5 and TRBJ2-7; possibly TRBD1 for D (5 bases). CDR3 length equals 13 residues. The V end was cut by 2 bases, the J end by 2 bases, with 7 bases between. The germline V gene encodes CDR1 MNHEY and CDR2 SVGAGI.

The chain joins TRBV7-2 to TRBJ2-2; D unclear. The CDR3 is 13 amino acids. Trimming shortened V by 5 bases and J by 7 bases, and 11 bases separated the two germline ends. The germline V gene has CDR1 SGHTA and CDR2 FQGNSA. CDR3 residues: CASSRLRNGELFF. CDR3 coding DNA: TGTGCCAGCAGCCGTCTCAGAAACGGGGAGCTGTTTTTT.

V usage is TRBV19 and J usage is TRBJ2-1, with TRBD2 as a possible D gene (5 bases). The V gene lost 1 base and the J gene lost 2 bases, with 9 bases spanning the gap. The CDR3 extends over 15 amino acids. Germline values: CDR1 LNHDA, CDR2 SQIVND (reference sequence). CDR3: CASSIGGSPYNEQFF. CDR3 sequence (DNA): TGTGCCAGTAGTATAGGTGGGAGCCCCTACAATGAGCAGTTCTTC.

The CDR3 DNA sequence: TGCAGCGCCAAAGACAACCAAGAGACCCAGTACTTC. It is translated as CSAKDNQETQYF. J is TRBJ2-5 and V is TRBV29-1; D gene ambiguous. The germline V gene has CDR1 SQVTM and CDR2 ANQGSEA. This CDR3 has 12 residues. V was trimmed by 7 bases and J by 0 bases, leaving 9 bases between them.

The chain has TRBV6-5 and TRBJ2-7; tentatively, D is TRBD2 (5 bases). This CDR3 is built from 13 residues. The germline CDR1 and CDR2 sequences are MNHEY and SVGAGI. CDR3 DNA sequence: TGTGCAACCGACTGGGAGCCCTCCTACGAGCAGTACTTC. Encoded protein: CATDWEPSYEQYF.

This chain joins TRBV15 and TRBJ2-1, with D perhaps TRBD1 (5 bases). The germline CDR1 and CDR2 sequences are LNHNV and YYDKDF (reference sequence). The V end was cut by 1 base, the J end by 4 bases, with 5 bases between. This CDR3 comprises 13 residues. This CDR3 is CATSRGQYNEQFF. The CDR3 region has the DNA TGTGCCACCAGCAGAGGACAGTACAATGAGCAGTTCTTC.

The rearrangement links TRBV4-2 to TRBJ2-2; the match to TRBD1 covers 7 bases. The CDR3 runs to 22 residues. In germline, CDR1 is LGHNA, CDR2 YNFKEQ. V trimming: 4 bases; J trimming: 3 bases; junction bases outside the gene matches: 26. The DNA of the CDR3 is TGTGCCAGCAGCCCAACAGGGGCCACACACCCGGGAACAGGGCCCGACACCGGGGAGCTGTTTTTT. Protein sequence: CASSPTGATHPGTGPDTGELFF.

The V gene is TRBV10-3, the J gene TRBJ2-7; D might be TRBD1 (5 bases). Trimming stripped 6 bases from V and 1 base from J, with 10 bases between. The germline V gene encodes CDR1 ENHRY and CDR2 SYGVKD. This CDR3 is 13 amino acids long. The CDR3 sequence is CAIRQDSSYEQYV. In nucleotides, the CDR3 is TGTGCCATCAGGCAAGACAGTTCCTACGAGCAGTACGTC.

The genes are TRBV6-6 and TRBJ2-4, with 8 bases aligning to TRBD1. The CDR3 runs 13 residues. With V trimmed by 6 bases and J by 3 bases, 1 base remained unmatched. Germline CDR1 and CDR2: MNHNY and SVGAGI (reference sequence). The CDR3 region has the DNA TGTGCCAGCAGCACAGGGGGCAAAAACATTCAGTACTTC. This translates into CASSTGGKNIQYF.

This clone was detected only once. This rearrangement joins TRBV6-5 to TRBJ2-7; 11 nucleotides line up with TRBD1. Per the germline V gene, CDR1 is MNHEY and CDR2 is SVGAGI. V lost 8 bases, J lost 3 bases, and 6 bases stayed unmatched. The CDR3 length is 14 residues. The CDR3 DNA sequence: TGTGCCAGCTTGGACAGGGGGCGTTTCTACGAGCAGTACGTC. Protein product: CASLDRGRFYEQYV.

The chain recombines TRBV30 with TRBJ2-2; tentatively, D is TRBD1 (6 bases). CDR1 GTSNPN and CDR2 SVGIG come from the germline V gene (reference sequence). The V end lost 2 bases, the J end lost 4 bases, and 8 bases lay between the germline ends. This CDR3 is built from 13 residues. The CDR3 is CAWSNRVTGELFF. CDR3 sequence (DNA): TGTGCCTGGAGTAACAGGGTCACCGGGGAGCTGTTTTTT.

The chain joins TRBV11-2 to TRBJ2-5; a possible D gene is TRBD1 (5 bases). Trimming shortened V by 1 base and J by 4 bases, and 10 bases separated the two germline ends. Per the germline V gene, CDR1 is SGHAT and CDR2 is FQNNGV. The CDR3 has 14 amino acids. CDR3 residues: CASSLVRQGETQYF. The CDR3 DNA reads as TGTGCCAGCAGCTTAGTCCGGCAGGGAGAGACCCAGTACTTC.

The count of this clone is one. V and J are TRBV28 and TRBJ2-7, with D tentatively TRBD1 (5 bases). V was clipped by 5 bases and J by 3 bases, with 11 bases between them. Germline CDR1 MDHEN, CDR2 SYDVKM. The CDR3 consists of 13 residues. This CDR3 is CASSQGPFYEQYV. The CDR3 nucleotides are TGTGCCAGCAGTCAGGGCCCTTTCTACGAGCAGTACGTC.

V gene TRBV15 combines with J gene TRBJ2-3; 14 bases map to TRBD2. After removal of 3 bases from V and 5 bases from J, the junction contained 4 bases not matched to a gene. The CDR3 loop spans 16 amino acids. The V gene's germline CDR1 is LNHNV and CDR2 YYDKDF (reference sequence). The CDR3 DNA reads TGTGCCACCAGCAGCCACGGGACTAGCGGGAGAGATACGCAGTATTTT. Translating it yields CATSSHGTSGRDTQYF.

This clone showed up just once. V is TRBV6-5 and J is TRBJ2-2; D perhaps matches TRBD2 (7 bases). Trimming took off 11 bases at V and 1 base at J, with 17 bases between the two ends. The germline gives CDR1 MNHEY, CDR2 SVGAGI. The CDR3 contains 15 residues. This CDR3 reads CALSAGALNTGELFF. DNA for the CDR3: TGTGCCCTTTCGGCGGGGGCCTTGAACACCGGGGAGCTGTTTTTT.

CDR3 loop: CASSLQGGGVSYEQYF. In DNA, the CDR3 is TGTGCCAGCAGCTTGCAGGGCGGTGGGGTCTCCTACGAGCAGTACTTC. The chain links TRBV5-4 to TRBJ2-7; D is perhaps TRBD1 (5 bases). V lost 1 base to trimming and J lost 0 bases, with 14 bases between them. CDR1 is SGHNT and CDR2 is YYREEE in the germline V gene (reference sequence). The CDR3 has 16 residues.

CDR3 region: CASSQDGSAQQYF. In DNA, the CDR3 is TGCGCCAGCAGCCAAGACGGTAGCGCGCAGCAGTATTTT. J is TRBJ2-3 and V is TRBV4-1, with D perhaps matching TRBD2 (5 bases). V shed 0 bases and J shed 11 bases, with 12 bases lying between them. Germline V lookup: CDR1 MGHRA, CDR2 YSYEKL. The CDR3 extends over 13 amino acids.